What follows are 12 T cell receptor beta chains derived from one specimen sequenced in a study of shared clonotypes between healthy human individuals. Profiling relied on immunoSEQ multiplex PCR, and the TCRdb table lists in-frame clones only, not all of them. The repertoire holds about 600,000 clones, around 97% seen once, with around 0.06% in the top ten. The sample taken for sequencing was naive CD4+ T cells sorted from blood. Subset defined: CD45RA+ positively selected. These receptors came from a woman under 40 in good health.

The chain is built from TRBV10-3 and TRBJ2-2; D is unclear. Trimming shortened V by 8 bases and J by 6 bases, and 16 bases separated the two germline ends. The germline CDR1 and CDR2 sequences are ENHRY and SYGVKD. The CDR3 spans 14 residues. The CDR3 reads CAILSSYPAGELFF. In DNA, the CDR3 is TGTGCCATCCTATCATCCTACCCGGCCGGGGAGCTGTTTTTT.

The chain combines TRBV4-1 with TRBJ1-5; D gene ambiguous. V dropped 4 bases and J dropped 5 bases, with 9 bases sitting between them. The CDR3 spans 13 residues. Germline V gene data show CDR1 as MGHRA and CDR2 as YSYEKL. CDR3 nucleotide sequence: TGCGCCAGCAGCCGAGGACTGTATCAGCCCCAGCATTTT. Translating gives CASSRGLYQPQHF.

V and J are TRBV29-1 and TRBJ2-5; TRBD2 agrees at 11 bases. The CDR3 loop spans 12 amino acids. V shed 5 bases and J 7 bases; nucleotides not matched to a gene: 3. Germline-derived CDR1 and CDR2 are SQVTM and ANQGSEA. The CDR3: CSVLAGGGTQYF. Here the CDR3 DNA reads TGCAGCGTTCTAGCGGGGGGTGGGACCCAGTACTTC.

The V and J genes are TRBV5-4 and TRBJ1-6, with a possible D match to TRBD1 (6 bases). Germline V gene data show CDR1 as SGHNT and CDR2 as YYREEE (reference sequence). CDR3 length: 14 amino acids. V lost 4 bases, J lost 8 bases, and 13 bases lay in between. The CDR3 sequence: CASSRDRRDSPLHF. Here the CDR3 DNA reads TGTGCCAGCAGCCGAGACAGGAGGGATTCACCCCTCCACTTT.

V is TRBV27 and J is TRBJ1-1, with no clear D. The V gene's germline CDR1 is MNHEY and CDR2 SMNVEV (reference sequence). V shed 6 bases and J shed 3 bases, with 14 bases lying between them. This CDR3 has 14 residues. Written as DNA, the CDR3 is TGTGCCAGCAGACGCGGGGAGGGAGACACTGAAGCTTTCTTT. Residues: CASRRGEGDTEAFF.

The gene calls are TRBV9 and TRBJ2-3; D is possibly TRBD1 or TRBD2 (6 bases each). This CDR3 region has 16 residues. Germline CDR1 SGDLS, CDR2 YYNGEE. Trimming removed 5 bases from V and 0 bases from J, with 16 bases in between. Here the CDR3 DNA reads TGTGCCAGCAGTCCTAGTTGGGGGGCTAGCACAGATACGCAGTATTTT. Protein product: CASSPSWGASTDTQYF.

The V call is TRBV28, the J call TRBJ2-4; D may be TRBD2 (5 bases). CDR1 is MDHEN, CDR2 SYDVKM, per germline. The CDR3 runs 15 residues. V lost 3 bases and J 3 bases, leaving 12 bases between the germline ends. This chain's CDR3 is CASSFRETGKNIQYF. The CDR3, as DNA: TGTGCCAGCAGTTTTAGGGAGACTGGCAAAAACATTCAGTACTTC.

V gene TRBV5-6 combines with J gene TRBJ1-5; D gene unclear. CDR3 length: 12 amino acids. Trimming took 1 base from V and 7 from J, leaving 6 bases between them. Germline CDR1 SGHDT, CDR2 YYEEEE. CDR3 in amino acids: CASSLRRQPQHF. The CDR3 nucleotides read TGTGCCAGCAGCTTGAGGCGACAGCCCCAGCATTTT.

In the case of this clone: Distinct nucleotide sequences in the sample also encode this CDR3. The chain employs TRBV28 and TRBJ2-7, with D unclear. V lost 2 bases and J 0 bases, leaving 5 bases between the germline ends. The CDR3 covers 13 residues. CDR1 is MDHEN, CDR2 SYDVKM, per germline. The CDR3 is CASSLGGSYEQYF. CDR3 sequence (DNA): TGTGCCAGCAGTTTAGGCGGCTCCTACGAGCAGTACTTC.

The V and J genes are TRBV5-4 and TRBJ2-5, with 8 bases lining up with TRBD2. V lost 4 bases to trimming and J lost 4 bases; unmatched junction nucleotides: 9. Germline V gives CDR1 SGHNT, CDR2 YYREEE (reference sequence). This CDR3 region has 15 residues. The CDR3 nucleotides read TGTGCCAGCAGCACCCCGGGAGGGGGGGGAGAGACCCAGTACTTC. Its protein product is CASSTPGGGGETQYF. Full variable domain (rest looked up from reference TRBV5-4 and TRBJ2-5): ETGVTQSPTHLIKTRGQQVTLRCSSQSGHNTVSWYQQALGQGPQFIFQYYREEENGRGNFPPRFSGLQFPNYSSELNVNALELDDSALYLCASSTPGGGGETQYFGPGTRLLVL.

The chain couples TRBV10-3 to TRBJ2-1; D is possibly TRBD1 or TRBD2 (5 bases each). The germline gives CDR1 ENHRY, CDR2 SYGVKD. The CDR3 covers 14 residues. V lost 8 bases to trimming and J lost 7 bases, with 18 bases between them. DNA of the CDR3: TGTGCCATCTCCCTCACAGGCGGCGGGAATGAGCAGTTCTTC. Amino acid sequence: CAISLTGGGNEQFF.

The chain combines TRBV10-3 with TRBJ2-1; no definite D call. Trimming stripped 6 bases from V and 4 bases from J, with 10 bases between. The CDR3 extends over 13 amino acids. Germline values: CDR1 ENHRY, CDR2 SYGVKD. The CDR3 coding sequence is TGTGCCATCAGGCCCGACACTTACAATGAGCAGTTCTTC. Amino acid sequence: CAIRPDTYNEQFF.